This TCR beta chain emerged from a study of response to subunit inactivated influenza vaccine. General study points: The authors offered the suggestion that each seasonal influenza vaccination recruits few new T cells.

Germline-derived CDR1 and CDR2 are LGHNA and YSLEER. V was clipped by 0 bases and J by 6 bases, with 19 bases between them. The CDR3 consists of 17 residues. This clonotype was picked up a small number of times. What it binds is unknown. TCRdb independently ran MiXCR on the RT-PCR reads; one entry per CDR3 protein. The table shows roughly 500,000 distinct CDR3 sequences, with more than 15% occurring only once. This specimen was CD4+ T cells sorted from PBMCs, taken less than 30 months after vaccination. The V call is TRBV4-3, the J call TRBJ2-3; no firm D call. The origin of this receptor is a man aged 45 to 75 who received an inactivated influenza vaccine. CDR3 bases: TGCGCCAGCAGCCAAGAGGTCTCGGTATTTCGGTCTGATACGCAGTATTTT. Translated: CASSQEVSVFRSDTQYF.